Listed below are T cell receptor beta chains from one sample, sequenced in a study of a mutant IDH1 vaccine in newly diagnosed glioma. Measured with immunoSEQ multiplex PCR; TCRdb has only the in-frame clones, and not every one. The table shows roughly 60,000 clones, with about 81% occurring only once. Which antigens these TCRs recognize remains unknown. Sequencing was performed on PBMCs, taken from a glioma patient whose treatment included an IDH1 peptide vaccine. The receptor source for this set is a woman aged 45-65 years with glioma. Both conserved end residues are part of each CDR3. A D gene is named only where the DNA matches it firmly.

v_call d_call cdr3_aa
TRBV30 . CAWRGTRENEKLFF
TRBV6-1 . CASSEGWGHANTGELFF
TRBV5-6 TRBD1 CASSLVTGGGYGYTF
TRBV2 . CASIRTAIGSKYEQFF
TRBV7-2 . CASSYKQGGQPQHF
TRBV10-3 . CAISEGGQETQYF
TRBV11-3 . CASSLGRDSPLHF
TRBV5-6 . CASSFGARGGYGYTF
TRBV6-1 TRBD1 CASSEEGQGMSGYTF
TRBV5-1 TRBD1 CASSLGQGADEKLFF
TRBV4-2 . CASSQIDSRGTEAFF
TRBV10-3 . CATQPSSSYEQYF
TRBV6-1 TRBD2 CASSEQAGVPDTQYF
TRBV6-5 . CASSYSVYSGNTIYF
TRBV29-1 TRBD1 CSVREGAGGYTF